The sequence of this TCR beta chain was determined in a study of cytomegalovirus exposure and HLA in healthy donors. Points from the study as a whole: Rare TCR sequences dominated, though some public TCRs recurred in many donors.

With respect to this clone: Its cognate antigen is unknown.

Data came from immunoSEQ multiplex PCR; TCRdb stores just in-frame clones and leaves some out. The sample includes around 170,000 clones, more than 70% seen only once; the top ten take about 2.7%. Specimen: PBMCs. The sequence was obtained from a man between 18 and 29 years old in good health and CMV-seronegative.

In DNA, the CDR3 is TGCGCCAGCAGCCAAGTACGGGGGGTCTACAATGAGCAGTTCTTC. Residues: CASSQVRGVYNEQFF. The V call is TRBV4-3, the J call TRBJ2-1; 7 bases are shared with TRBD2. After removal of 1 base from V and 3 bases from J, the junction contained 3 bases not matched to a gene. The length of the CDR3 is 15 residues. Germline values: CDR1 LGHNA, CDR2 YSLEER.